This TCR beta chain was captured by sequencing in a study of beta chain features in type 1 diabetes. Points from the study as a whole: It was among patients, rather than healthy donors, that naive, central memory and Treg TCRB repertoires appeared more similar.

Comments on this clone: What it binds is not known.

Trimming cost V 2 bases and J 4 bases, with 14 bases left between them. The CDR3 has 14 residues. Germline V gene sequence: CDR1 GTSNPN, CDR2 SVGIG (reference sequence). Expressed TCRB transcripts got sequenced, as all isolated RNA was reverse transcribed. Millions of reads, on average, came from each naive, central memory and regulatory T cell sample. The method was immunoSEQ multiplex PCR; TCRdb's version includes in-frame clones alone and lacks a portion of them. This sample has fewer than 900,000 clones, with under 20% found just once. The sequenced material came from naive CD4+ T cells from blood. This sequence joins TRBV30 and TRBJ1-1; D perhaps matches TRBD1 (6 bases). This sequence was found in a woman between 18 and 29 years old in good health. The CDR3 here is CAWSRSTGTTEAFF. CDR3 bases: TGTGCCTGGAGTAGATCGACAGGTACCACTGAAGCTTTCTTT.